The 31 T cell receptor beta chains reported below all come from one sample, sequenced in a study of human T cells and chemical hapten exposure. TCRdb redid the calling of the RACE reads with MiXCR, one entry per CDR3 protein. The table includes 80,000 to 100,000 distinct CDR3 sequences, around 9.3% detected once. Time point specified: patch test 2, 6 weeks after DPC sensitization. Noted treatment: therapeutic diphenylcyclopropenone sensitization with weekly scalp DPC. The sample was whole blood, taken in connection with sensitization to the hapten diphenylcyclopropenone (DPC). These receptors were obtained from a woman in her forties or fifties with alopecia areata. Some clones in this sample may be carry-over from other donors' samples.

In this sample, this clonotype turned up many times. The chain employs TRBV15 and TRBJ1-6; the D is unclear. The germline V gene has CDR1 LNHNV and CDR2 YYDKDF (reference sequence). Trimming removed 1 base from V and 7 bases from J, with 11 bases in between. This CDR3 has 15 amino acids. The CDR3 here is CATSRAGRENSPLHF. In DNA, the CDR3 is TGTGCCACCAGCAGAGCGGGCAGAGAAAATTCACCCCTCCACTTT.

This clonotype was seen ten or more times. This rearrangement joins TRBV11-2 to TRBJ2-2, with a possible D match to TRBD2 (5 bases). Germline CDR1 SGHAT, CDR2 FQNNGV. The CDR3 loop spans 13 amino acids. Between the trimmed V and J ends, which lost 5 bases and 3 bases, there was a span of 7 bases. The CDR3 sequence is CASSPGYTGELFF. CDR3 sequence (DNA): TGTGCCAGCAGCCCGGGGTACACCGGGGAGCTGTTTTTT. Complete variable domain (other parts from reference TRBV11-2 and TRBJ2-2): EAGVAQSPRYKIIEKRQSVAFWCNPISGHATLYWYQQILGQGPKLLIQFQNNGVVDDSQLPKDRFSAERLKGVDSTLKIQPAKLEDSAVYLCASSPGYTGELFFGEGSRLTVL.

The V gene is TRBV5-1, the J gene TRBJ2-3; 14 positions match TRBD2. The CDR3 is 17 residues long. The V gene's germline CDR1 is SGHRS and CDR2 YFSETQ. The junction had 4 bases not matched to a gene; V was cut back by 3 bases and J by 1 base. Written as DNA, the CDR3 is TGCGCCAGCAGCTCCCGACTAGCGGGAGGGCGCACAGATACGCAGTATTTT. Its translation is CASSSRLAGGRTDTQYF. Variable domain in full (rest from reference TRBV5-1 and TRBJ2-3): KAGVTQTPRYLIKTRGQQVTLSCSPISGHRSVSWYQQTPGQGLQFLFEYFSETQRNKGNFPGRFSGRQFSNSRSEMNVSTLELGDSALYLCASSSRLAGGRTDTQYFGPGTRLTVL.

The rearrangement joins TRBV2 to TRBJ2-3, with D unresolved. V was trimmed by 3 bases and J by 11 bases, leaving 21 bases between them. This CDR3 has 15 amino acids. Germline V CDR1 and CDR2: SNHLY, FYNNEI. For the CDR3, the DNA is TGTGCCAGCAGTGAGGCCCCTGGCCAAGTGGGGATGCAGTATTTT. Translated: CASSEAPGQVGMQYF.

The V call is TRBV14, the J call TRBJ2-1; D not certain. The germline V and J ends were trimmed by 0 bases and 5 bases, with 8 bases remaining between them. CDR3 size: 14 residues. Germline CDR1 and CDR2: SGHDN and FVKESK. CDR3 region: CASSQEYTNNEQFF. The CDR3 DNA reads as TGTGCCAGCAGCCAAGAGTACACCAACAATGAGCAGTTCTTC.

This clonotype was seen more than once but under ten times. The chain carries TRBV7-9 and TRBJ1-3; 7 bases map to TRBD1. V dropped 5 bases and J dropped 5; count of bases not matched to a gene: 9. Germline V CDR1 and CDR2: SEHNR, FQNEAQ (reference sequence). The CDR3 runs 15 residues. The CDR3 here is CASSPLTGPRNTIYF. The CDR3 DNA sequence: TGTGCCAGCAGCCCACTGACAGGGCCTAGAAACACCATATATTTT. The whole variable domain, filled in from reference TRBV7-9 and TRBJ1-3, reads DTGVSQNPRHKITKRGQNVTFRCDPISEHNRLYWYRQTLGQGPEFLTYFQNEAQLEKSRLLSDRFSAERPKGSFSTLEIQRTEQGDSAMYLCASSPLTGPRNTIYFGEGSWLTVV.

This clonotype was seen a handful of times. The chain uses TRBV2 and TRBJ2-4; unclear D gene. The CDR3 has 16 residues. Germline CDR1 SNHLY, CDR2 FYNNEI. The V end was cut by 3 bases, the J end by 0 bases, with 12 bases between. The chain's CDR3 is CASSDWSVIAKNIQYF. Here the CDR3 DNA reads TGTGCCAGCAGTGATTGGAGCGTTATAGCCAAAAACATTCAGTACTTC.

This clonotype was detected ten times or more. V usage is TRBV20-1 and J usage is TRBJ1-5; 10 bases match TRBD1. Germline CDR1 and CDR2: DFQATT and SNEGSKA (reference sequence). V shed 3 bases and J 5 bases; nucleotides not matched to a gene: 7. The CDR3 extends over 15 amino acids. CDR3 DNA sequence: TGCAGTGCTAGGACGGGACAGGGGCGAGATCAGCCCCAGCATTTT. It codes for CSARTGQGRDQPQHF.

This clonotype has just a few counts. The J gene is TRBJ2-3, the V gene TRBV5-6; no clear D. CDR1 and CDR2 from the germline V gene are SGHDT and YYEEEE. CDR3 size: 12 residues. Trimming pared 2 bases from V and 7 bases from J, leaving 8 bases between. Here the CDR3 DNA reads TGTGCCAGCAGCTTCCCGAGAAATACGCAGTATTTT. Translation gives CASSFPRNTQYF.

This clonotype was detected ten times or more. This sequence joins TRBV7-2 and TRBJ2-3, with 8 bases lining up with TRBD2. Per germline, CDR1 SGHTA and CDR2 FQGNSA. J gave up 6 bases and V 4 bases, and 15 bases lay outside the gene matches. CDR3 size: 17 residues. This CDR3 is CASSSLPSAGVVDTQYF. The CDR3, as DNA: TGTGCCAGCAGCTCCCTACCGTCAGCGGGAGTAGTGGATACGCAGTATTTT.

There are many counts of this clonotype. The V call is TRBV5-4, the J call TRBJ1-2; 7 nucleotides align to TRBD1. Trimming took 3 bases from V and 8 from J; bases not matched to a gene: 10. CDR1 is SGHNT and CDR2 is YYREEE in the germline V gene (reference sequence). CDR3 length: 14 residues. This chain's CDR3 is CASSYVTGVEGYTF. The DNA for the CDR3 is TGTGCCAGCAGCTACGTAACAGGGGTGGAAGGCTACACCTTC. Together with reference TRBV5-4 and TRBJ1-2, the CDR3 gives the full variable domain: ETGVTQSPTHLIKTRGQQVTLRCSSQSGHNTVSWYQQALGQGPQFIFQYYREEENGRGNFPPRFSGLQFPNYSSELNVNALELDDSALYLCASSYVTGVEGYTFGSGTRLTVV.

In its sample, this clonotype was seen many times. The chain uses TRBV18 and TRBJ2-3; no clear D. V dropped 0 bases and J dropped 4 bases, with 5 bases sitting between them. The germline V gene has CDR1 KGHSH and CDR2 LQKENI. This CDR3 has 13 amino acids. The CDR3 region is CASSPPSADTQYF. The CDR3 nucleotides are TGTGCCAGCTCACCACCATCGGCAGATACGCAGTATTTT.

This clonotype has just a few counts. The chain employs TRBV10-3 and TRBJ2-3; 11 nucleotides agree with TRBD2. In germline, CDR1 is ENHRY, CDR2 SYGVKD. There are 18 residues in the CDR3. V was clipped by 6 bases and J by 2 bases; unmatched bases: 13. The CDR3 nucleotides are TGTGCCATCAGAGAACTACTAGCGGGAGAGGGATCCACAGATACGCAGTATTTT. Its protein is CAIRELLAGEGSTDTQYF.

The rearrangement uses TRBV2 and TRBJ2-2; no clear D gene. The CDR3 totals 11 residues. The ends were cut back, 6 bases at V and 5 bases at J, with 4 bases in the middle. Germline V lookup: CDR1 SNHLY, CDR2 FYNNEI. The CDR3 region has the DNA TGTGCCAGCAGGATAACCGGGGAGCTGTTTTTT. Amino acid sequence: CASRITGELFF.

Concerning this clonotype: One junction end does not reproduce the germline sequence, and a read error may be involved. CDR3 coding DNA: TGTGCCAGCAGTTACTCGATCGGGGCAGGAAACACCATATTTTTT. It translates to CASSYSIGAGNTIFF. This chain connects TRBV6-6 to TRBJ1-3, with D possibly matching TRBD1 (5 bases). This CDR3 spans 15 amino acids. Germline lookup yields CDR1 MNHNY and CDR2 SVGAGI (reference sequence).

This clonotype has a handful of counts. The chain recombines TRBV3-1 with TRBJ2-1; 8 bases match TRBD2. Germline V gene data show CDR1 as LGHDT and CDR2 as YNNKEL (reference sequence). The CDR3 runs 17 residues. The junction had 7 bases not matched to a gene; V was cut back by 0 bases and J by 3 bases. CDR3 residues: CASSQEGSGRFYNEQFF. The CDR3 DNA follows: TGTGCCAGCAGCCAAGAAGGCAGCGGGAGATTCTACAATGAGCAGTTCTTC.

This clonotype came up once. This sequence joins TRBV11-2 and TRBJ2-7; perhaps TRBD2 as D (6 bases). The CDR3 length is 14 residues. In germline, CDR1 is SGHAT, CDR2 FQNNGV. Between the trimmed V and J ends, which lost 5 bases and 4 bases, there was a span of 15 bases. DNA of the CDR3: TGTGCCAGCAGCGTGGAAGCGGGCGGATACGAGCAGTACTTC. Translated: CASSVEAGGYEQYF.

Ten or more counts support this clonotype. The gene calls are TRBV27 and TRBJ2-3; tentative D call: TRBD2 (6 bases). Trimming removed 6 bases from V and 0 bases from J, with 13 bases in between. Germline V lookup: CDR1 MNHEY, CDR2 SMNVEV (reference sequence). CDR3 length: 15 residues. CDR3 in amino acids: CASRKRETSTDTQYF. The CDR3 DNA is TGTGCCAGCAGAAAACGGGAGACTAGCACAGATACGCAGTATTTT.

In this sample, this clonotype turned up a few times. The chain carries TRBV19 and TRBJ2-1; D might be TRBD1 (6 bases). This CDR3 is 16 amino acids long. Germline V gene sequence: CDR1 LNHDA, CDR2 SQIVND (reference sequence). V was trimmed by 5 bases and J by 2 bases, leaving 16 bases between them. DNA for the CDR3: TGTGCCAGTAGTCGGGCTGGGGGCTATACCTACAATGAGCAGTTCTTC. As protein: CASSRAGGYTYNEQFF.

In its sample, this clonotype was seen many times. The CDR3 DNA sequence: TGTGCCAGCACCCAGGGGCGCGGAGAGACCCAGTACTTC. Translated, it gives CASTQGRGETQYF. The chain couples TRBV6-5 to TRBJ2-5; weak D call: TRBD1 (6 bases). Germline lookup yields CDR1 MNHEY and CDR2 SVGAGI. Trimming took off 7 bases at V and 4 bases at J, with 13 bases between the two ends. The CDR3 totals 13 residues.

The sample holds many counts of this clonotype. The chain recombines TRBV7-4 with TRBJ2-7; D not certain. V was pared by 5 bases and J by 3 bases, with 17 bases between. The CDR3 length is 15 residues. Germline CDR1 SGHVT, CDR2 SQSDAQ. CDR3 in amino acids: CASSILLGRIYEQYF. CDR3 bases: TGTGCCAGCAGCATACTACTGGGCCGAATCTACGAGCAGTACTTC. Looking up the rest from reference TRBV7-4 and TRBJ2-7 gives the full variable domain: GAGVSQSPRYKVAKRGRDVALRCDSISGHVTLYWYRQTLGQGSEVLTYSQSDAQRDKSGRPSGRFSAERPERSVSTLKIQRTEQGDSAVYLCASSILLGRIYEQYFGPGTRLTVT.

The CDR3 region is CASSPAPWNEQFF. The DNA for the CDR3 is TGTGCCAGCAGTCCAGCTCCCTGGAATGAGCAGTTCTTC. V usage is TRBV11-2 and J usage is TRBJ2-1; no clear D gene. V was trimmed by 6 bases and J by 7 bases, leaving 13 bases between them. The CDR3 spans 13 residues. CDR1 is SGHAT, CDR2 FQNNGV, per germline.

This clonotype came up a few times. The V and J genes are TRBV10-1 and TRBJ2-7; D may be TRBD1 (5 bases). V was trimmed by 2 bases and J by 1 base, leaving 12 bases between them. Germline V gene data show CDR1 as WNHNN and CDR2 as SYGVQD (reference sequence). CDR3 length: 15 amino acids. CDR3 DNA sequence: TGCGCCAGCAGTGAGCAGGGCGGAAAATCCTACGAGCAGTACTTC. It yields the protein CASSEQGGKSYEQYF.

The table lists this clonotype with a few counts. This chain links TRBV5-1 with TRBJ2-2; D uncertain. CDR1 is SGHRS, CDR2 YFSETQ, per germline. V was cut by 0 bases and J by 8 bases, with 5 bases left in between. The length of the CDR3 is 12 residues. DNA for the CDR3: TGCGCCAGCAGCTTGGGTAGTGGGGAGCTGTTTTTT. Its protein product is CASSLGSGELFF. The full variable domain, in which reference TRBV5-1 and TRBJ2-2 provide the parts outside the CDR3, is KAGVTQTPRYLIKTRGQQVTLSCSPISGHRSVSWYQQTPGQGLQFLFEYFSETQRNKGNFPGRFSGRQFSNSRSEMNVSTLELGDSALYLCASSLGSGELFFGEGSRLTVL.

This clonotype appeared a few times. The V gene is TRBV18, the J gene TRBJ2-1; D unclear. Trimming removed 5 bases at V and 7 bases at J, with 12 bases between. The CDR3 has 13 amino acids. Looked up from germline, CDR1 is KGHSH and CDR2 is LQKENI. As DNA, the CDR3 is TGTGCCAGCTCATCAATCGATAGGAATGAGCAGTTCTTC. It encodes CASSSIDRNEQFF.

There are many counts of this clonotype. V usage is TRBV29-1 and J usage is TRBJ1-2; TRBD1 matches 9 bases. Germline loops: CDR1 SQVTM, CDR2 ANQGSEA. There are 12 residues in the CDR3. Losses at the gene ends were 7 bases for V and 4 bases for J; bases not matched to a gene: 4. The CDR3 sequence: CSGGTGSYGYTF. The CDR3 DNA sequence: TGCAGCGGCGGGACAGGGTCCTATGGCTACACCTTC.

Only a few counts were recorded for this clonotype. The CDR3 here is CASRVLAAGEQFF. In DNA form, the CDR3 reads TGTGCCAGCAGGGTATTGGCCGCCGGGGAGCAGTTCTTC. The chain links TRBV12-3 or TRBV12-4 to TRBJ2-1; no definite D call. The V gene lost 6 bases and the J gene lost 10 bases, with 16 bases spanning the gap. The CDR3 consists of 13 residues.

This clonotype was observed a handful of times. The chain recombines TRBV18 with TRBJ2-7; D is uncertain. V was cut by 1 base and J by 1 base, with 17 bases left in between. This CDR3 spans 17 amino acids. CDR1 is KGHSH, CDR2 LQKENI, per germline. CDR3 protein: CASSPLALGSASYEQYF. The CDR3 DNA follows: TGTGCCAGCTCACCACTTGCCCTGGGTTCGGCGTCCTACGAGCAGTACTTC.

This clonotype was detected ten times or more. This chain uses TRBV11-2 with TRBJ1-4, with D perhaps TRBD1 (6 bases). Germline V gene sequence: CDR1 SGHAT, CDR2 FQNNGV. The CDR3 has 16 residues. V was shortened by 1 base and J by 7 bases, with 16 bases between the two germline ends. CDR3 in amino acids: CASSLARTGAGEKLFF. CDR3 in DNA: TGTGCCAGCAGCTTAGCACGGACGGGGGCTGGTGAAAAACTGTTTTTT.

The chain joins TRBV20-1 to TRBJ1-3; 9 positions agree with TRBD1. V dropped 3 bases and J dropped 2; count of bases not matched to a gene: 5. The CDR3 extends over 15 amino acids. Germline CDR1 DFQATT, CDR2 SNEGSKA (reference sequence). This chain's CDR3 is CSARVQGAAGNTIYF. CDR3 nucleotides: TGCAGTGCTAGGGTACAGGGGGCCGCTGGAAACACCATATATTTT.

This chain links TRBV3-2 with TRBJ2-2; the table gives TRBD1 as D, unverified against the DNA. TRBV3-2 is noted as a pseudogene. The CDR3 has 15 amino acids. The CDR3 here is CASSQDRGSHGELFF. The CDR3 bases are TGTGCCAGCAGCCAAGACCGGGGATCACACGGGGAGCTGTTTTTT.